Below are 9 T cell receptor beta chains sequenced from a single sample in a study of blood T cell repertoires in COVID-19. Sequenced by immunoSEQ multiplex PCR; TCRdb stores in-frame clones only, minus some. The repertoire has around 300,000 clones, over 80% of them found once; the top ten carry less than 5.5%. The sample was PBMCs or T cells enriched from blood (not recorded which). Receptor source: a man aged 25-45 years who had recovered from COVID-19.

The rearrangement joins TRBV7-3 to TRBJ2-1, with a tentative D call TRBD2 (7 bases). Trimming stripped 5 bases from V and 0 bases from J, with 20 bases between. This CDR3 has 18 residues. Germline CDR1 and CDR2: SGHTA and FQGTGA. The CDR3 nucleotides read TGTGCCAGCAGCCTCACTAGGGGGGGATTAAGCTCCTACAATGAGCAGTTCTTC. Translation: CASSLTRGGLSSYNEQFF. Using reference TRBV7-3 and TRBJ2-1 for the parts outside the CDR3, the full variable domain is GAGVSQTPSNKVTEKGKYVELRCDPISGHTALYWYRQSLGQGPEFLIYFQGTGAADDSGLPNDRFFAVRPEGSVSTLKIQRTERGDSAVYLCASSLTRGGLSSYNEQFFGPGTRLTVL.

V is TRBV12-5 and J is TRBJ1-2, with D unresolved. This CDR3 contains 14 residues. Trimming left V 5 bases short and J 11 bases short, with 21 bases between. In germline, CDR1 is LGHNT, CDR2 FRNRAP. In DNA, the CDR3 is TGTGCTAGTGGTCCGGAGGGCCTACCCCTGGGGTACACCTTC. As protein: CASGPEGLPLGYTF.

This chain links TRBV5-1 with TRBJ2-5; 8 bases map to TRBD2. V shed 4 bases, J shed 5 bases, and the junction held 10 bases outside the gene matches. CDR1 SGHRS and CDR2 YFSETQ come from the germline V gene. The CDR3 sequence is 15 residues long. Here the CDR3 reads CASSGLGRALETQYF. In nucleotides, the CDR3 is TGCGCCAGCAGCGGACTCGGGAGGGCTTTGGAGACCCAGTACTTC.

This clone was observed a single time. The CDR3 here is CASSPGTAGNTIYF. CDR3 bases: TGTGCCAGTAGCCCGGGGACAGCCGGAAACACCATATATTTT. J is TRBJ1-3 and V is TRBV19, with 7 positions matching TRBD1. V lost 6 bases and J lost 4; bases outside the gene matches: 6. Germline CDR1 is LNHDA and CDR2 is SQIVND (reference sequence). The CDR3 loop spans 14 amino acids.

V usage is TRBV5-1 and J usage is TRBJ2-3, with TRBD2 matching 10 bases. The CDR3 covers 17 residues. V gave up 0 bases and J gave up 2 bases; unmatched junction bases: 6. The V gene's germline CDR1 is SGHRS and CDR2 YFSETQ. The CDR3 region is CASSLGTSGIITDTQYF. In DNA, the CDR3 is TGCGCCAGCAGCTTGGGGACTAGCGGAATAATCACAGATACGCAGTATTTT.

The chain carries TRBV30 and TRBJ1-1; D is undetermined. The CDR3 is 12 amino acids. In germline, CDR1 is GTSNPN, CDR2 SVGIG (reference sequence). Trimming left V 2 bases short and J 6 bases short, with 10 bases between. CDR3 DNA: TGTGCCTGGAGTCCGACTAGGCCTGAAGCTTTCTTT. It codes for CAWSPTRPEAFF.

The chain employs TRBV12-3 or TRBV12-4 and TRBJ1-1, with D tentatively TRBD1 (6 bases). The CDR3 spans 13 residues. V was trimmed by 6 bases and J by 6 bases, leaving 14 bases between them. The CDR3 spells CASRSRGWAEAFF. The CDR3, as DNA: TGTGCCAGCAGGTCCAGGGGTTGGGCTGAAGCTTTCTTT.

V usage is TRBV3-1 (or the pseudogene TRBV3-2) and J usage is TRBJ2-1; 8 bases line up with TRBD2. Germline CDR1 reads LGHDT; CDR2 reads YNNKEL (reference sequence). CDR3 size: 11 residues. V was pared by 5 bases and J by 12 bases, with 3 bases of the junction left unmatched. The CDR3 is CASSSGLAQFF. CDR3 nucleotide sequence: TGTGCCAGCAGCTCCGGACTAGCGCAGTTCTTC.

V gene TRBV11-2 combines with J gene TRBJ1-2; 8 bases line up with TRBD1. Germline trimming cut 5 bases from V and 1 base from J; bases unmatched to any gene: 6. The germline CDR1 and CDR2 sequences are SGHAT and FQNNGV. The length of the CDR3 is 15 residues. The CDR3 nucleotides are TGTGCCAGCAGCCCTAGGACAGGGAGTAACTATGGCTACACCTTC. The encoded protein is CASSPRTGSNYGYTF.